These 26 T cell receptor beta chains originate from one sample sequenced in a study of cytomegalovirus exposure and HLA in healthy donors. Sequencing was performed with immunoSEQ multiplex PCR; in TCRdb, only in-frame clones are kept and a portion is missing. The repertoire holds under 50,000 clones, 90% to 95% seen once, with around 2.1% in the top ten. Input material: PBMCs. These receptors originate from a woman younger than 35 in good health and CMV-seronegative.

The CDR3 here is CASSWTQNTEAFF. DNA of the CDR3: TGTGCCAGCAGTTGGACACAGAACACTGAAGCTTTCTTT. The genes are TRBV6-1 and TRBJ1-1; tentative D call: TRBD1 (5 bases). This CDR3 spans 13 amino acids. Trimming pared 5 bases from V and 1 base from J, leaving 8 bases between. CDR1 MNHNS and CDR2 SASEGT come from the germline V gene.

The V gene is TRBV10-3, the J gene TRBJ1-5; 7 bases agree with TRBD1. The length of the CDR3 is 16 residues. With V trimmed by 0 bases and J by 4 bases, 6 bases remained unmatched. CDR1 and CDR2 (germline): ENHRY, SYGVKD. For the CDR3, the DNA is TGTGCCATCAGTGAGTCGGGGGACAGATCGAATCAGCCCCAGCATTTT. Translation: CAISESGDRSNQPQHF.

This clone was recorded only once. V usage is TRBV27 and J usage is TRBJ1-4; D gene unclear. CDR3 length: 15 residues. Germline V gene sequence: CDR1 MNHEY, CDR2 SMNVEV (reference sequence). Deletions cut 5 bases from V and 8 bases from J, with 18 bases between. CDR3 DNA: TGTGCCAGCAGTCCCCCCCCGGGTTTGAAAGAAAAACTGTTTTTT. As protein: CASSPPPGLKEKLFF.

By its share, this clone is medium-sized (0.01 to 0.1%). The J gene is TRBJ1-5, the V gene TRBV21-1. TRBV21-1 is shown as a pseudogene. The CDR3 has 15 amino acids. CDR3 protein: CASSKEAMGNQPQHF. CDR3 sequence (DNA): TGTGCCAGCAGCAAGGAGGCCATGGGCAATCAGCCCCAGCATTTT.

This chain connects TRBV5-1 to TRBJ2-2; 8 nucleotides align to TRBD1. The CDR3 length is 15 residues. V gave up 4 bases and J gave up 6 bases; unmatched junction bases: 8. In germline, CDR1 is SGHRS, CDR2 YFSETQ. This CDR3 is CASSTGQGRAGELFF. CDR3 coding DNA: TGCGCCAGCAGCACCGGACAGGGTAGGGCCGGGGAGCTGTTTTTT.

This chain links TRBV28 with TRBJ2-4; 7 positions match TRBD1. The trim removed 6 bases at V and 8 bases at J, leaving 10 bases unmatched. The CDR3 has 14 amino acids. Germline CDR1 is MDHEN and CDR2 is SYDVKM. CDR3 DNA: TGTGCCAGCAGCGTAACAGGGGCAGTGGACATTCAGTACTTC. The encoded protein is CASSVTGAVDIQYF.

This clone has just one count. V gene TRBV28 combines with J gene TRBJ1-4; D unclear. V lost 5 bases to trimming and J lost 8 bases, with 9 bases between them. Per germline, CDR1 MDHEN and CDR2 SYDVKM. The CDR3 consists of 12 residues. DNA for the CDR3: TGTGCCAGCAGTCCAGGTGAAGAAAAACTGTTTTTT. Protein product: CASSPGEEKLFF. Based on the CDR3 plus reference TRBV28 and TRBJ1-4, the full variable domain is DVKVTQSSRYLVKRTGEKVFLECVQDMDHENMFWYRQDPGLGLRLIYFSYDVKMKEKGDIPEGYSVSREKKERFSLILESASTNQTSMYLCASSPGEEKLFFGSGTQLSVL.

The chain couples TRBV28 to TRBJ1-5; 11 bases are a match to TRBD1. This CDR3 comprises 15 residues. The V gene's germline CDR1 is MDHEN and CDR2 SYDVKM. After removal of 2 bases from V and 4 bases from J, the junction contained 1 base not matched to a gene. CDR3 nucleotides: TGTGCCAGCAGTTTAGGACAGGGGGCGAATCAGCCCCAGCATTTT. Translated: CASSLGQGANQPQHF.

This rearrangement joins TRBV5-1 to TRBJ2-1; 12 bases agree with TRBD1. Losses at the gene ends were 1 base for V and 9 bases for J; bases not matched to a gene: 8. Germline assignment: CDR1 SGHRS and CDR2 YFSETQ. The CDR3 sequence is 16 residues long. The CDR3 nucleotides read TGCGCCAGCAGCTTGCCCTCGGGACAGGGGGCAGGTGAGCAGTTCTTC. Residues: CASSLPSGQGAGEQFF.

The chain employs TRBV6-6 and TRBJ1-2, with 9 bases identical to TRBD1. There are 14 residues in the CDR3. The ends lost 11 bases at V and 4 bases at J; junction bases unmatched: 11. Germline CDR1 MNHNY, CDR2 SVGAGI (reference sequence). The CDR3 DNA follows: TGTGCCTGTACCGGGACAGGGTTTTCCTATGGCTACACCTTC. Protein sequence: CACTGTGFSYGYTF.

This clone came up once. The chain recombines TRBV7-9 with TRBJ2-1, with 10 positions matching TRBD2. Germline V gene data show CDR1 as SEHNR and CDR2 as FQNEAQ (reference sequence). J lost 7 bases, V lost 6 bases, and 9 bases had no gene match. The CDR3 loop spans 15 amino acids. This CDR3 is CASRSSSGGWNEQFF. CDR3 nucleotide sequence: TGTGCCAGCAGATCCTCTAGCGGGGGATGGAATGAGCAGTTCTTC.

This clone was found once. The CDR3 spells CASSWGQVNTEAFF. The DNA for the CDR3 is TGTGCCAGCAGCTGGGGACAGGTGAACACTGAAGCTTTCTTT. V is TRBV7-2 and J is TRBJ1-1, with TRBD1 matching over 8 bases. The CDR3 runs 14 residues. Germline assignment: CDR1 SGHTA and CDR2 FQGNSA. Germline trimming cut 4 bases from V and 0 bases from J; bases unmatched to any gene: 1.

The chain employs TRBV19 and TRBJ1-5; possibly TRBD1 for D (5 bases). Germline values: CDR1 LNHDA, CDR2 SQIVND (reference sequence). Trimming removed 1 base at V and 4 bases at J, with 11 bases between. The CDR3 covers 15 residues. CDR3: CASSIAGQGNQPQHF. The DNA of the CDR3 is TGTGCCAGTAGTATAGCCGGGCAGGGTAATCAGCCCCAGCATTTT.

This rearrangement joins TRBV19 to TRBJ2-2; D is unresolved. Trimming pared 1 base from V and 3 bases from J, leaving 12 bases between. Germline assignment: CDR1 LNHDA and CDR2 SQIVND (reference sequence). This CDR3 spans 16 amino acids. The CDR3 reads CASSIGRFRYTGELFF. DNA of the CDR3: TGTGCCAGTAGTATAGGGAGATTCCGGTACACCGGGGAGCTGTTTTTT.

As to this clone: Other nucleotide sequences in the sample specify the same CDR3. The CDR3 sequence: CASSPTGANVLTF. The CDR3 DNA reads TGTGCCAGCAGTCCTACTGGGGCCAACGTCCTGACTTTC. This chain uses TRBV27 with TRBJ2-6; D is unclear. CDR1 is MNHEY and CDR2 is SMNVEV in the germline V gene (reference sequence). The CDR3 has 13 residues. V was trimmed by 5 bases and J by 2 bases, leaving 4 bases between them.

CDR3 protein: CASSSRGGGFYNEQFF. The CDR3 coding sequence is TGTGCCAGCAGCTCCCGAGGGGGGGGTTTCTACAATGAGCAGTTCTTC. The rearrangement uses TRBV7-3 and TRBJ2-1; a possible D gene is TRBD2 (7 bases). Germline CDR1 SGHTA, CDR2 FQGTGA. CDR3 length equals 16 residues. V lost 4 bases, J lost 3 bases, and 16 bases lay in between.

This clone was detected once. V is TRBV6-1 and J is TRBJ1-4; no definite D call. The CDR3 covers 14 residues. Per the germline V gene, CDR1 is MNHNS and CDR2 is SASEGT. V gave up 1 base and J gave up 5 bases, with 8 bases separating them. CDR3 DNA: TGTGCCAGCAGTGAAGACAGTGAGAATGAAAAACTGTTTTTT. Translating gives CASSEDSENEKLFF.

The rearrangement joins TRBV4-1 to TRBJ1-5; maybe TRBD1 (5 bases). Germline CDR1 MGHRA, CDR2 YSYEKL. Trimming left V 1 base short and J 3 bases short, with 19 bases between. CDR3 length: 18 amino acids. This chain's CDR3 is CASSQGHARKGVNQPQHF. Here the CDR3 DNA reads TGCGCCAGCAGCCAAGGTCACGCGCGGAAAGGGGTCAATCAGCCCCAGCATTTT.

The gene calls are TRBV11-2 and TRBJ2-1; 8 bases fit TRBD2. V shed 5 bases, J shed 10 bases, and the junction held 16 bases outside the gene matches. Germline V gene sequence: CDR1 SGHAT, CDR2 FQNNGV. The CDR3 has 16 amino acids. CDR3 DNA sequence: TGTGCCAGCAGCCCCCAGGCAGCGGGGGCCGTATCAGAGCAGTTCTTC. This codes for CASSPQAAGAVSEQFF.

The chain carries TRBV6-5 and TRBJ2-5; the match to TRBD1 covers 8 bases. Looked up from germline, CDR1 is MNHEY and CDR2 is SVGAGI. The CDR3 spans 15 residues. The V segment lost 2 bases and the J segment 5 bases; nucleotides outside the gene matches: 7. DNA for the CDR3: TGTGCCAGCAGTTACCAGGGGGCTAGCTCCGAGACCCAGTACTTC. Translation: CASSYQGASSETQYF.

V gene TRBV5-1 combines with J gene TRBJ2-7, with D possibly being TRBD2 (5 bases). This CDR3 has 15 amino acids. The V gene's germline CDR1 is SGHRS and CDR2 YFSETQ. V dropped 2 bases and J dropped 1 base, with 13 bases sitting between them. In DNA, the CDR3 is TGCGCCAGCAGCTTAGGATGGACTGATTCCTACGAGCAGTACTTC. Encoded protein: CASSLGWTDSYEQYF.

The chain is built from TRBV7-9 and TRBJ2-7; TRBD1 is a possible D gene (6 bases). Germline CDR1 and CDR2: SEHNR and FQNEAQ (reference sequence). CDR3 length equals 14 residues. Trimming cost V 5 bases and J 0 bases, with 11 bases left between them. CDR3 protein: CASSPTGSSYEQYF. The CDR3 DNA follows: TGTGCCAGCAGCCCGACAGGCAGCTCCTACGAGCAGTACTTC.

The J gene is TRBJ2-7, the V gene TRBV19; 12 bases are shared with TRBD2. The CDR3 length is 16 residues. CDR1 is LNHDA and CDR2 is SQIVND in the germline V gene (reference sequence). V lost 5 bases and J lost 5; bases outside the gene matches: 10. The DNA for the CDR3 is TGTGCCAGTAGTGTCCGGGCTAGCGGGAGGGCCCACGAGCAGTACTTC. Amino acids: CASSVRASGRAHEQYF.

The CDR3 nucleotides read TGTGCCAGCAGCGTACGGGGGAACACTGAAGCTTTCTTT. It is translated as CASSVRGNTEAFF. The chain links TRBV6-1 to TRBJ1-1; no firm D call. The V gene lost 6 bases and the J gene lost 1 base, with 9 bases spanning the gap. Germline V gene sequence: CDR1 MNHNS, CDR2 SASEGT. The CDR3 has 13 residues.

This chain uses TRBV6-1 with TRBJ1-2; 7 bases map to TRBD1. CDR1 is MNHNS, CDR2 SASEGT, per germline. CDR3 length: 12 residues. Trimming took 6 bases from V and 6 from J; bases not matched to a gene: 4. This CDR3 reads CASRTGLDGYTF. The CDR3 region has the DNA TGTGCCAGCAGGACAGGGCTAGATGGCTACACCTTC.

This chain links TRBV19 with TRBJ1-1; TRBD1 aligns across 8 bases. The CDR3 consists of 14 residues. Germline CDR1 reads LNHDA; CDR2 reads SQIVND (reference sequence). V was pared by 6 bases and J by 4 bases, with 7 bases of the junction left unmatched. CDR3 amino acids: CASSTQGARTEAFF. Here the CDR3 DNA reads TGTGCCAGTAGCACTCAGGGGGCGCGCACTGAAGCTTTCTTT.